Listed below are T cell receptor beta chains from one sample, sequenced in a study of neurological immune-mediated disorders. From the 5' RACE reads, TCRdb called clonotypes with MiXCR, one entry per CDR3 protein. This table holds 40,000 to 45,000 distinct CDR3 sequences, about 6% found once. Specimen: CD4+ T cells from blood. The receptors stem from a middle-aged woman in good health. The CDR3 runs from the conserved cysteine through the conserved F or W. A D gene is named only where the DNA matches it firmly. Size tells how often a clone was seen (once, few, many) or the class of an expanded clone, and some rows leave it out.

CDR3aa: CASRPGQLRVGNQPQHF
CDR3nt: TGTGCCAGCAGACCGGGACAATTGAGGGTGGGTAATCAGCCCCAGCATTTT
abundance: many
v_gene: TRBV28
j_gene: TRBJ1-5
d_gene: NA

CDR3aa: CATSDLRFAGSGEQFF
CDR3nt: TGTGCCACCAGTGATTTACGTTTTGCGGGGTCGGGTGAGCAGTTCTTC
abundance: many
v_gene: TRBV24-1
j_gene: TRBJ2-1
d_gene: NA

CDR3aa: CASRRQGLTEAFF
CDR3nt: TGTGCCAGCAGGCGACAGGGGTTAACTGAAGCTTTCTTT
abundance: many
v_gene: TRBV6-5
j_gene: TRBJ1-1
d_gene: TRBD1

CDR3aa: CASSSTASSTDTQYF
CDR3nt: TGTGCCAGCAGCTCGACGGCCTCTAGCACAGATACGCAGTATTTT
abundance: many
v_gene: TRBV7-8
j_gene: TRBJ2-3
d_gene: NA

CDR3aa: CASSFGGGRVNTGELFF
CDR3nt: TGTGCCAGCAGCTTCGGTGGTGGCAGGGTGAACACCGGGGAGCTGTTTTTT
abundance: NA
v_gene: TRBV7-3
j_gene: TRBJ2-2
d_gene: NA

CDR3aa: CSAISESSYEQYF
CDR3nt: TGCAGTGCTATTTCTGAGTCCTCCTACGAGCAGTACTTC
abundance: many
v_gene: TRBV20-1
j_gene: TRBJ2-7
d_gene: NA

CDR3aa: CASTSSAGANVLTF
CDR3nt: TGTGCCAGCACCAGCTCGGCTGGGGCCAACGTCCTGACTTTC
abundance: many
v_gene: TRBV7-8
j_gene: TRBJ2-6
d_gene: NA

CDR3aa: CASSLNPGNYEQYF
CDR3nt: TGCGCCAGCAGCTTGAATCCGGGGAACTACGAGCAGTACTTC
abundance: many
v_gene: TRBV5-1
j_gene: TRBJ2-7
d_gene: NA

CDR3aa: CASSLLGQTNTEAFF
CDR3nt: TGTGCCAGCAGCTTGTTAGGACAGACGAACACTGAAGCTTTCTTT
abundance: many
v_gene: TRBV5-5
j_gene: TRBJ1-1
d_gene: NA

CDR3aa: CASSQDPGTGTRYTF
CDR3nt: TGCGCCAGCAGCCAAGATCCTGGGACAGGGACTAGATACACCTTC
abundance: NA
v_gene: TRBV4-1
j_gene: TRBJ1-2
d_gene: TRBD1

CDR3aa: CASSLTGGSTDTQYF
CDR3nt: TGTGCCAGCAGCTTGACGGGAGGGAGCACAGATACGCAGTATTTT
abundance: many
v_gene: TRBV11-2
j_gene: TRBJ2-3
d_gene: TRBD2

CDR3aa: CASSTGNSYEQYF
CDR3nt: TGTGCCAGCAGCACAGGTAACTCCTACGAGCAGTACTTC
abundance: many
v_gene: TRBV28
j_gene: TRBJ2-7
d_gene: NA

CDR3aa: CASSKQGTTEAFF
CDR3nt: TGTGCCAGCAGTAAACAGGGCACAACTGAAGCTTTCTTT
abundance: many
v_gene: TRBV2
j_gene: TRBJ1-1
d_gene: NA

CDR3aa: CASSQGAFF
CDR3nt: TGTGCCAGCAGCCAAGGAGCTTTCTTT
abundance: many
v_gene: TRBV4-2
j_gene: TRBJ1-1
d_gene: NA

CDR3aa: CSARDRPGYTEAFF
CDR3nt: TGCAGTGCTAGAGATCGGCCGGGTTACACTGAAGCTTTCTTT
abundance: many
v_gene: TRBV20-1
j_gene: TRBJ1-1
d_gene: NA

CDR3aa: CASSQERTPGTEAFF
CDR3nt: TGTGCCAGCAGCCAAGAACGGACTCCGGGCACTGAAGCTTTCTTT
abundance: many
v_gene: TRBV14
j_gene: TRBJ1-1
d_gene: NA

CDR3aa: CSASQMNTEAFF
CDR3nt: TGCAGTGCTAGTCAGATGAACACTGAAGCTTTCTTT
abundance: NA
v_gene: TRBV20-1
j_gene: TRBJ1-1
d_gene: NA

CDR3aa: CASSDVDEQFF
CDR3nt: TGCGCCAGCAGTGACGTGGATGAGCAGTTCTTC
abundance: many
v_gene: TRBV10-2
j_gene: TRBJ2-1
d_gene: NA

CDR3aa: CASIFGLRGTGGTEAFF
CDR3nt: TGTGCCAGCATCTTTGGGCTTAGGGGGACAGGGGGCACTGAAGCTTTCTTT
abundance: many
v_gene: TRBV12-3/TRBV12-4
j_gene: TRBJ1-1
d_gene: TRBD1

CDR3aa: CASSQTGGKKKLFF
CDR3nt: TGTGCCAGCAGCCAGACAGGGGGCAAGAAAAAACTGTTTTTT
abundance: many
v_gene: TRBV12-3/TRBV12-4
j_gene: TRBJ1-4
d_gene: TRBD1

CDR3aa: CSAPELETQYF
CDR3nt: TGCAGTGCCCCCGAGTTGGAGACCCAGTACTTC
abundance: many
v_gene: TRBV20-1
j_gene: TRBJ2-5
d_gene: NA

CDR3aa: CASTMDPTGSDEQFF
CDR3nt: TGTGCCAGCACCATGGACCCGACAGGGTCCGATGAGCAGTTCTTC
abundance: many
v_gene: TRBV6-1
j_gene: TRBJ2-1
d_gene: TRBD1

CDR3aa: CASSFGGRNEQFF
CDR3nt: TGTGCCAGCAGCTTTGGTGGGAGAAATGAGCAGTTCTTC
abundance: many
v_gene: TRBV5-6
j_gene: TRBJ2-1
d_gene: NA

CDR3aa: CASSQDIGGEREQYF
CDR3nt: TGTGCCAGCAGCCAAGATATCGGTGGGGAGCGCGAGCAGTACTTC
abundance: NA
v_gene: TRBV3-1
j_gene: TRBJ2-7
d_gene: NA

CDR3aa: CASGQGSSYNEQFF
CDR3nt: TGTGCCAGCGGGCAGGGGAGCTCCTACAATGAGCAGTTCTTC
abundance: NA
v_gene: TRBV2
j_gene: TRBJ2-1
d_gene: NA

CDR3aa: CASSFVGMDYNEQFF
CDR3nt: TGCGCCAGCAGCTTTGTGGGGATGGACTACAATGAGCAGTTCTTC
abundance: many
v_gene: TRBV5-1
j_gene: TRBJ2-1
d_gene: NA

CDR3aa: CASSLSLVLSDTQYF
CDR3nt: TGTGCCAGCAGCTTATCCCTAGTCCTTTCGGATACGCAGTATTTT
abundance: many
v_gene: TRBV7-2
j_gene: TRBJ2-3
d_gene: NA

CDR3aa: CSARDLRQGLFEAFF
CDR3nt: TGCAGTGCTAGAGATCTTAGGCAGGGGCTTTTTGAAGCTTTCTTT
abundance: many
v_gene: TRBV20-1
j_gene: TRBJ1-1
d_gene: NA

CDR3aa: CASSPAGTGRAGANVLTF
CDR3nt: TGTGCCAGCAGCCCCGCCGGGACAGGGCGAGCTGGGGCCAACGTCCTGACTTTC
abundance: many
v_gene: TRBV5-6
j_gene: TRBJ2-6
d_gene: TRBD1

CDR3aa: CASSWEIRWGYNYGYTF
CDR3nt: TGTGCCAGCAGCTGGGAGATCCGGTGGGGGTATAACTATGGCTACACCTTC
abundance: many
v_gene: TRBV28
j_gene: TRBJ1-2
d_gene: NA

CDR3aa: CSAGTGYEQYF
CDR3nt: TGCAGTGCAGGGACAGGGTACGAGCAGTACTTC
abundance: many
v_gene: TRBV20-1
j_gene: TRBJ2-7
d_gene: TRBD1

CDR3aa: CSARDASSVAAGRETQYF
CDR3nt: TGCAGTGCTAGAGACGCTTCATCGGTAGCGGCCGGACGGGAGACCCAGTACTTC
abundance: many
v_gene: TRBV20-1
j_gene: TRBJ2-5
d_gene: NA

CDR3aa: CASSSLAGESNIQYF
CDR3nt: TGTGCCAGCAGTTCATTAGCGGGAGAATCCAACATTCAGTACTTC
abundance: NA
v_gene: TRBV27
j_gene: TRBJ2-4
d_gene: TRBD2